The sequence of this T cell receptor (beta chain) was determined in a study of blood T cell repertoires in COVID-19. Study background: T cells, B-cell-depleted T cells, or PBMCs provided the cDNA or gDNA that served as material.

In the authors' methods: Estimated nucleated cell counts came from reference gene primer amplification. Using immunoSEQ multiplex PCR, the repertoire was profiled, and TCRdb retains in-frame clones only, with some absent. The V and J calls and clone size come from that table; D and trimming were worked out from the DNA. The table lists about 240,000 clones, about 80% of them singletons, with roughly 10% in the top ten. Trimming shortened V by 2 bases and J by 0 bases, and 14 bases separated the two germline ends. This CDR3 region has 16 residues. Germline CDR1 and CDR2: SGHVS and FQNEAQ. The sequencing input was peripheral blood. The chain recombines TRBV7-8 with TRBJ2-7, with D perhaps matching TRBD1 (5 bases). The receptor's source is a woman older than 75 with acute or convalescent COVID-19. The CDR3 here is CASSLLSRTPSYEQYF. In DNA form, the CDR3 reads TGTGCCAGCAGCTTACTTTCCCGGACACCCTCCTACGAGCAGTACTTC.